A single sample is the source of the 27 T cell receptor beta chains below, sequenced in a study of cytomegalovirus exposure and HLA in healthy donors. Primers: 60 Vbeta forward and 13 Jbeta reverse. Libraries were prepared by immunoSEQ multiplex PCR; TCRdb keeps only in-frame clonotypes and omits some of them. The sample shows approximately 190,000 clones, 85% to 90% of them seen only once. Sequencing was carried out using PBMCs. These receptor sequences come from a young man in good health and CMV-seronegative.

This clone was seen a single time. The rearrangement uses TRBV5-8 and TRBJ2-3; a weak D match, TRBD2 (6 bases). V lost 0 bases and J 1 base, leaving 9 bases between the germline ends. Germline values: CDR1 SGHTS, CDR2 YDEGEE. The CDR3 runs 15 residues. The CDR3, as DNA: TGTGCCAGCAGCTTGGTAGCTAGCGGCACAGATACGCAGTATTTT. Its translation: CASSLVASGTDTQYF.

This clone was seen just once. V is TRBV19 and J is TRBJ2-2; 8 nucleotides align to TRBD1. Germline V CDR1 and CDR2: LNHDA, SQIVND (reference sequence). Trimming took 3 bases from V and 1 from J; bases not matched to a gene: 1. The CDR3 sequence is 15 residues long. CDR3 DNA sequence: TGTGCCAGTAGTATCGGACAGGGGAACACCGGGGAGCTGTTTTTT. This translates into CASSIGQGNTGELFF. Based on the CDR3 plus reference TRBV19 and TRBJ2-2, the full variable domain is DGGITQSPKYLFRKEGQNVTLSCEQNLNHDAMYWYRQDPGQGLRLIYYSQIVNDFQKGDIAEGYSVSREKKESFPLTVTSAQKNPTAFYLCASSIGQGNTGELFFGEGSRLTVL.

In the case of this clone: Other DNA variants within this sample encode the same CDR3. In DNA, the CDR3 is TGTGCCCGAGTTAGTTGCACTGAAGCTTTCTTT. It is translated as CARVSCTEAFF. The V call is TRBV25-1, the J call TRBJ1-1, with D unclear. V lost 11 bases, J lost 4 bases, and 11 bases lay in between. Germline V gene data show CDR1 as MGHDK and CDR2 as SYGVNS. The CDR3 has 11 amino acids. The full variable domain, its missing parts supplied by reference TRBV25-1 and TRBJ1-1, is EADIYQTPRYLVIGTGKKITLECSQTMGHDKMYWYQQDPGMELHLIHYSYGVNSTEKGDLSSESTVSRIRTEHFPLTLESARPSHTSQYLCARVSCTEAFFGQGTRLTVV.

This clone was recorded only once. The genes are TRBV4-1 and TRBJ2-1; 9 positions agree with TRBD2. Germline CDR1 MGHRA, CDR2 YSYEKL. J lost 10 bases, V lost 0 bases, and 7 bases had no gene match. The CDR3 loop spans 15 amino acids. The CDR3 region has the DNA TGCGCCAGCAGCCAAGATAGGGCGGGGGGGACAGAGCAGTTCTTC. Protein product: CASSQDRAGGTEQFF.

The chain has TRBV6-5 and TRBJ2-3, with 7 bases matching TRBD1. V lost 0 bases and J lost 0; bases outside the gene matches: 3. The CDR3 sequence is 16 residues long. The germline V gene encodes CDR1 MNHEY and CDR2 SVGAGI. CDR3 region: CASSYSHRGSTDTQYF. The CDR3 region has the DNA TGTGCCAGCAGTTACTCGCACAGGGGAAGCACAGATACGCAGTATTTT.

The J gene is TRBJ2-5, the V gene TRBV11-2, with D unclear. V lost 5 bases to trimming and J lost 7 bases, with 14 bases between them. Per germline, CDR1 SGHAT and CDR2 FQNNGV. The CDR3 has 13 amino acids. The CDR3 reads CASSPTSRGTQYF. CDR3 bases: TGTGCCAGCAGCCCTACAAGCCGCGGGACCCAGTACTTC.

This clone was recorded only once. This rearrangement joins TRBV10-3 to TRBJ2-7, with D possibly TRBD2 on 6 matching bases. V gave up 4 bases and J gave up 3 bases, with 16 bases separating them. This CDR3 has 15 amino acids. The V gene's germline CDR1 is ENHRY and CDR2 SYGVKD. CDR3: CAISGRPGGGYEQYF. The DNA for the CDR3 is TGTGCCATCAGTGGCCGCCCCGGGGGAGGCTACGAGCAGTACTTC.

The gene calls are TRBV4-1 and TRBJ2-5, with TRBD1 matching 9 bases. The J call is doubtful: the DNA matches TRBJ2-7 better. The CDR3 covers 14 residues. Germline V gene sequence: CDR1 MGHRA, CDR2 YSYEKL. Here the CDR3 reads CASSIGQGPIEQYF. CDR3 DNA sequence: TGCGCCAGCAGCATTGGACAGGGGCCGATCGAGCAGTACTTC.

J is TRBJ1-1 and V is TRBV5-5; tentative D call: TRBD1 (6 bases). V lost 2 bases, J lost 2 bases, and 10 bases lay in between. This CDR3 has 14 residues. Germline V CDR1 and CDR2: SGHKS, YYEKEE (reference sequence). In DNA, the CDR3 is TGTGCCAGCAGCTTCGGCAGGGGAAACACTGAAGCTTTCTTT. Amino acids: CASSFGRGNTEAFF.

This clone was detected once. The chain recombines TRBV7-9 with TRBJ2-3; 9 nucleotides line up with TRBD2. V lost 2 bases and J lost 4; bases outside the gene matches: 4. The CDR3 runs 15 residues. Germline values: CDR1 SEHNR, CDR2 FQNEAQ (reference sequence). DNA for the CDR3: TGTGCCAGCAGCTTACGAGCGGGGGGTCCAGATACGCAGTATTTT. This encodes CASSLRAGGPDTQYF.

The chain has TRBV7-9 and TRBJ2-1; 8 nucleotides line up with TRBD2. V lost 4 bases and J lost 0; bases outside the gene matches: 8. The CDR3 is 17 amino acids. Germline values: CDR1 SEHNR, CDR2 FQNEAQ (reference sequence). The CDR3, as DNA: TGTGCCAGCAGCTCCCCGGGGGGGCAGCACTCCTACAATGAGCAGTTCTTC. Protein: CASSSPGGQHSYNEQFF. Complete variable domain (other parts from reference TRBV7-9 and TRBJ2-1): DTGVSQNPRHKITKRGQNVTFRCDPISEHNRLYWYRQTLGQGPEFLTYFQNEAQLEKSRLLSDRFSAERPKGSFSTLEIQRTEQGDSAMYLCASSSPGGQHSYNEQFFGPGTRLTVL.

V is TRBV9 and J is TRBJ2-3; 11 nucleotides match TRBD2. With V trimmed by 3 bases and J by 12 bases, 12 bases remained unmatched. Germline CDR1 and CDR2: SGDLS and YYNGEE. The CDR3 consists of 15 residues. The CDR3 protein is CASSEGLLAGGVQYF. DNA for the CDR3: TGTGCCAGCAGCGAGGGGCTCCTAGCGGGAGGAGTTCAGTATTTT.

The chain combines TRBV21-1 with TRBJ2-3; whether TRBD1, the table's D call, matches the DNA was not checked. TRBV21-1 is designated a pseudogene. The CDR3 extends over 17 amino acids. As DNA, the CDR3 is TGTGCCAGCAGCAAAATCCCCGCAGTCATCGGCACAGATACGCAGTATTTT. Residues: CASSKIPAVIGTDTQYF.

The V and J genes are TRBV5-1 and TRBJ2-3, with a tentative D call TRBD2 (6 bases). The CDR3 length is 15 residues. Per germline, CDR1 SGHRS and CDR2 YFSETQ. V lost 3 bases to trimming and J lost 5 bases, with 16 bases between them. The CDR3 bases are TGCGCCAGCAGCTCGCGGGACTCAGAAGGAGATACGCAGTATTTT. Translated, it gives CASSSRDSEGDTQYF.

The chain recombines TRBV7-2 with TRBJ2-7; D may be TRBD2 (6 bases). Trimming left V 3 bases short and J 4 bases short, with 13 bases between. CDR1 is SGHTA, CDR2 FQGNSA, per germline. The CDR3 runs 14 residues. CDR3 region: CASSFAGLSYEQYF. CDR3 bases: TGTGCCAGCAGCTTCGCTGGACTATCTTACGAGCAGTACTTC.

The chain couples TRBV2 to TRBJ2-2; maybe TRBD1 (6 bases). The CDR3 is 15 residues long. Per the germline V gene, CDR1 is SNHLY and CDR2 is FYNNEI. Trimming shortened V by 2 bases and J by 4 bases, and 11 bases separated the two germline ends. The CDR3 sequence: CASSEQTGITGELFF. CDR3 coding DNA: TGTGCCAGCAGTGAACAAACAGGGATCACCGGGGAGCTGTTTTTT.

The gene calls are TRBV28 and TRBJ2-5, with TRBD2 matching 7 bases. The germline V gene encodes CDR1 MDHEN and CDR2 SYDVKM. The CDR3 contains 13 residues. Unmatched junction bases numbered 5, after V lost 5 bases and J lost 5 bases. The CDR3 protein is CASSQLARETQYF. The CDR3 DNA reads as TGTGCCAGCAGTCAACTAGCGAGGGAGACCCAGTACTTC.

This chain uses TRBV7-9 with TRBJ1-1; 10 nucleotides agree with TRBD1. Germline trimming cut 0 bases from V and 3 bases from J; bases unmatched to any gene: 1. Germline V gene lookup returns CDR1 SEHNR and CDR2 FQNEAQ (reference sequence). The CDR3 loop spans 15 amino acids. CDR3 residues: CASSLADRGDTEAFF. The DNA for the CDR3 is TGTGCCAGCAGCTTAGCGGACAGGGGGGACACTGAAGCTTTCTTT.

The chain employs TRBV28 and TRBJ2-5, with D possibly being TRBD2 (8 bases). With the DNA end fitting TRBJ2-7 better, the J assignment may be wrong. Germline CDR1 reads MDHEN; CDR2 reads SYDVKM. This CDR3 spans 15 amino acids. CDR3 region: CAGSGGGQRAREQYF. The CDR3 nucleotides read TGTGCCGGATCGGGGGGGGGACAGCGGGCCCGCGAGCAGTACTTC.

Worth noting for this clone: At one boundary the junction diverges from the germline segment, which might be a read error. The V call is TRBV7-9, the J call TRBJ2-7; no clear D. The CDR3 extends over 14 amino acids. Per germline, CDR1 SEHNR and CDR2 FQNEAQ (reference sequence). The chain's CDR3 is CSSSSITRSHEQYF. CDR3 DNA sequence: TGTTCCAGCAGCTCCATCACCCGGTCCCACGAGCAGTACTTC.

The rearrangement links TRBV5-5 to TRBJ2-1; D may be TRBD2 (5 bases). Trimming left V 3 bases short and J 8 bases short, with 12 bases between. Germline V gene lookup returns CDR1 SGHKS and CDR2 YYEKEE (reference sequence). This CDR3 contains 13 residues. This chain's CDR3 is CASSYRTYDEQFF. The CDR3, as DNA: TGTGCCAGCAGCTACCGGACTTACGATGAGCAGTTCTTC.

The V and J genes are TRBV27 and TRBJ2-1; 10 bases are shared with TRBD2. The CDR3 is made up of 15 amino acids. J lost 1 base, V lost 8 bases, and 5 bases had no gene match. Germline loops: CDR1 MNHEY, CDR2 SMNVEV (reference sequence). For the CDR3, the DNA is TGTGCCAGCGGCGCTAGCGGGGGTTCCTACAATGAGCAGTTCTTC. Protein: CASGASGGSYNEQFF.

The V gene is TRBV28, the J gene TRBJ1-5; 9 nucleotides match TRBD1. From germline, CDR1 is MDHEN and CDR2 SYDVKM. Trimming took 6 bases from V and 4 from J; bases not matched to a gene: 10. This CDR3 contains 16 residues. The CDR3 DNA is TGTGCCAGCAGCTCATTTGGGACAGGGATAAATCAGCCCCAGCATTTT. Amino acid sequence: CASSSFGTGINQPQHF.

Regarding this clone: Its ends do not fully match the called genes, so a read error is possible. V and J are TRBV27 and TRBJ1-5; D gene unclear. There are 12 residues in the CDR3. Germline V lookup: CDR1 MNHEY, CDR2 SMNVEV (reference sequence). DNA of the CDR3: TGTGCCAGCAGTTTTGGCAATCAGTCCCAGCATTTT. Protein: CASSFGNQSQHF.

The chain employs TRBV6-6 and TRBJ2-2, with 10 bases matching TRBD1. The CDR3 spans 15 residues. Germline V lookup: CDR1 MNHNY, CDR2 SVGAGI (reference sequence). Unmatched junction bases numbered 9, after V lost 7 bases and J lost 7 bases. In DNA, the CDR3 is TGTGCCAGCATATTGACAGGGGGCGCCAGCGGGGAGCTGTTTTTT. Translation gives CASILTGGASGELFF.

This clone was observed a single time. This sequence joins TRBV7-2 and TRBJ2-7; D uncertain. Germline assignment: CDR1 SGHTA and CDR2 FQGNSA. Between the trimmed V and J ends, which lost 3 bases and 2 bases, there was a span of 8 bases. The CDR3 has 13 amino acids. The CDR3: CASSLSSTYEQYF. DNA of the CDR3: TGTGCCAGCAGCTTGTCAAGCACCTACGAGCAGTACTTC.

CDR3 amino acids: CASSDSGRKYEQYF. As DNA, the CDR3 is TGTGCCAGCAGTGACAGCGGGAGAAAGTACGAGCAGTACTTC. V usage is TRBV6-5 and J usage is TRBJ2-7; 8 bases match TRBD2. Germline assignment: CDR1 MNHEY and CDR2 SVGAGI. V shed 5 bases and J 4 bases; nucleotides not matched to a gene: 7. This CDR3 contains 14 residues.